This T cell receptor (beta chain) was identified during a study of identical twins. V was pared by 3 bases and J by 7 bases, with 17 bases of the junction left unmatched. CDR1 is MNHEY and CDR2 is SMNVEV in the germline V gene (reference sequence). The CDR3 is made up of 18 amino acids. TCRdb redid the calling of the 5' RACE reads with MiXCR, one entry per CDR3 protein. The sample holds 500,000 or so distinct CDR3 sequences, around 20% seen once. The sample also formed part of further work on T cells expressing NK-cell markers.

The chain employs TRBV27 and TRBJ2-1, with TRBD2 matching 8 bases. The clonotype was recovered from a woman aged 18-35 years in good health. Sequencing was done on a sample of CD4+ T cells sorted from blood. The CDR3 loop reads CASSFSRLGAGERNEQFF. The CDR3, as DNA: TGTGCCAGCAGTTTCAGCCGCCTAGGAGCGGGAGAAAGGAATGAGCAGTTCTTC.